At least ten counts were recorded for the clone carrying this T cell receptor beta chain. Per germline, CDR1 MNHNY and CDR2 SVGAGI (reference sequence). The CDR3 runs to 14 residues. The V segment lost 4 bases and the J segment 3 bases; nucleotides outside the gene matches: 4. The second PCR ran roughly 6 to 11 cycles with a sample-barcoded 5' primer and J-beta primers. At least 2.5 million CDR3-containing paired-end reads were obtained per sample. TCRdb called the 5' RACE reads again in MiXCR, with one record for every CDR3 protein. Of hundreds of thousands of distinct CDR3 sequences in the sample, about 24% were seen once. This record comes from a study of blood T cells in healthy people across ages. These data also featured in a second study, about T cells of mothers and their children. This second study says: Donation was provided by three healthy Caucasian mothers along with their six children.

This sequence was found in a boy younger than 18 in good health. The rearrangement links TRBV6-6 to TRBJ2-5; 8 bases are a match to TRBD2. The sequenced sample was blood. CDR3 coding DNA: TGTGCCAGCAGTTTCCCACTAGCGGAAGAGACCCAGTACTTC. Encoded protein: CASSFPLAEETQYF.